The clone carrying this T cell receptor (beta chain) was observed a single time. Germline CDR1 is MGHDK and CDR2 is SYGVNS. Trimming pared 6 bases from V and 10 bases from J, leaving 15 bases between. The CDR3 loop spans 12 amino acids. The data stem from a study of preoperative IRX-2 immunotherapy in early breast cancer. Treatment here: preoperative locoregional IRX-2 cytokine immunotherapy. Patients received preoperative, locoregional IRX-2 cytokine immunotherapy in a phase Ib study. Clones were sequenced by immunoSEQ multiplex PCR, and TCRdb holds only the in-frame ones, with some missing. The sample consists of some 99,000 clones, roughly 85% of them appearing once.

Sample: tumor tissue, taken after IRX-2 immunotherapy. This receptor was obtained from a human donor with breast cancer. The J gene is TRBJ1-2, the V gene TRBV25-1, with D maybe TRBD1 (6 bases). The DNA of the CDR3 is TGTGCCAGCAGGGGGCAGGGGCAAGACTACACCTTC. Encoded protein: CASRGQGQDYTF.